The 12 T cell receptor beta chains presented below share a single source sample, sequenced in a study of cytomegalovirus exposure and HLA in healthy donors. Both 60 Vbeta primers and 13 Jbeta primers went into the PCR. Using immunoSEQ multiplex PCR, the repertoire was profiled, and TCRdb retains in-frame clones only, with some absent. The sample shows about 110,000 clones, around four fifths of them seen only once. The source material was PBMCs. All receptors derive from a man between 25 and 39 years old in good health and CMV-seropositive.

This chain joins TRBV13 and TRBJ1-1; D not certain. V lost 5 bases to trimming and J lost 1 base, with 11 bases between them. The CDR3 is 14 residues long. Per germline, CDR1 PRHDT and CDR2 FYEKMQ (reference sequence). Here the CDR3 DNA reads TGTGCCAGCAGCCTCCCCGGGGAGAACACTGAAGCTTTCTTT. Its protein product is CASSLPGENTEAFF. Supplemented by reference TRBV13 and TRBJ1-1, the full variable domain reads AAGVIQSPRHLIKEKRETATLKCYPIPRHDTVYWYQQGPGQDPQFLISFYEKMQSDKGSIPDRFSAQQFSDYHSELNMSSLELGDSALYFCASSLPGENTEAFFGQGTRLTVV.

A single count supports this clone. The gene calls are TRBV19 and TRBJ2-7; 9 bases line up with TRBD1. V shed 4 bases and J 2 bases; nucleotides not matched to a gene: 6. Per the germline V gene, CDR1 is LNHDA and CDR2 is SQIVND (reference sequence). CDR3 length: 15 residues. CDR3 loop: CASSRTGQGAYEQYF. The CDR3 coding sequence is TGTGCCAGTAGTAGGACGGGACAGGGTGCCTACGAGCAGTACTTC. Looking up the rest from reference TRBV19 and TRBJ2-7 gives the full variable domain: DGGITQSPKYLFRKEGQNVTLSCEQNLNHDAMYWYRQDPGQGLRLIYYSQIVNDFQKGDIAEGYSVSREKKESFPLTVTSAQKNPTAFYLCASSRTGQGAYEQYFGPGTRLTVT.

The chain has TRBV5-6 and TRBJ2-3; tentatively, D is TRBD1 (5 bases). V was pared by 4 bases and J by 8 bases, with 14 bases between. This CDR3 spans 13 amino acids. Germline loops: CDR1 SGHDT, CDR2 YYEEEE. The CDR3 region has the DNA TGTGCCAGCAGCCGTTGGGGCCAGGCTACGCAGTATTTT. Translated, it gives CASSRWGQATQYF.

The J gene is TRBJ2-1, the V gene TRBV6-1, with TRBD1 matching 7 bases. The V gene end was trimmed by 9 bases and the J gene end by 4 bases; junction bases not matched to a gene: 9. The CDR3 has 14 residues. Looked up from germline, CDR1 is MNHNS and CDR2 is SASEGT. CDR3 in amino acids: CASTGDRGYNEQFF. The DNA for the CDR3 is TGTGCCAGTACCGGGGACAGAGGATACAATGAGCAGTTCTTC.

The V gene is TRBV23-1, the J gene TRBJ2-7; TRBD1 agrees at 7 bases. TRBV23-1 is identified as an open reading frame with a role that is uncertain. This CDR3 contains 16 residues. Trimming took 5 bases from V and 4 from J; bases not matched to a gene: 14. The CDR3 here is CASSSDGTVNLYEQYF. Here the CDR3 DNA reads TGCGCCAGCAGTTCGGATGGGACAGTAAATCTATACGAGCAGTACTTC.

The sample holds a few counts of this clone. V is TRBV7-2 and J is TRBJ1-2; no reliable D call. Trimming cost V 5 bases and J 8 bases, with 15 bases left between them. The germline gives CDR1 SGHTA, CDR2 FQGNSA. The CDR3 is 13 amino acids. As DNA, the CDR3 is TGTGCCAGCAGCAGAGCTGGAACGGGGGGCTACACCTTC. It encodes CASSRAGTGGYTF.

The chain uses TRBV2 and TRBJ2-3, with 14 nucleotides matching TRBD2. The J segment lost 6 bases and the V segment lost 8 bases, leaving 16 bases of the junction unmatched. The CDR3 covers 18 residues. Germline CDR1 SNHLY, CDR2 FYNNEI. CDR3 loop: CASSRRTSGGWVGDTQYF. The CDR3 DNA follows: TGTGCCAGCTCCCGGCGGACTAGCGGGGGGTGGGTTGGGGATACGCAGTATTTT.

This chain uses TRBV6-5 with TRBJ1-2; D unresolved. CDR3 length: 16 residues. V lost 0 bases and J lost 8, with 19 bases in between. Germline CDR1 and CDR2: MNHEY and SVGAGI. CDR3 in amino acids: CASSYSEAGFTIGYTF. The CDR3 DNA follows: TGTGCCAGCAGTTACTCAGAGGCGGGGTTTACTATCGGCTACACCTTC.

This CDR3 reads CASSFNIEQFF. Here the CDR3 DNA reads TGTGCCAGCAGCTTCAACATCGAGCAGTTCTTC. The V and J genes are TRBV5-6 and TRBJ2-1; D is uncertain. Germline values: CDR1 SGHDT, CDR2 YYEEEE. V was clipped by 2 bases and J by 10 bases, with 7 bases between them. The CDR3 totals 11 residues.

The chain recombines TRBV19 with TRBJ2-7, with 7 nucleotides matching TRBD2. The CDR3 has 15 residues. The germline V gene encodes CDR1 LNHDA and CDR2 SQIVND (reference sequence). After removal of 3 bases from V and 3 bases from J, the junction contained 8 bases not matched to a gene. The DNA for the CDR3 is TGTGCCAGTAGTATTTTGGGGGGGTTGGACTACGAGCAGTACTTC. Its translation is CASSILGGLDYEQYF.

The rearrangement uses TRBV9 and TRBJ1-5, with TRBD1 matching over 8 bases. V trimming: 0 bases; J trimming: 4 bases; junction bases outside the gene matches: 9. Germline CDR1 reads SGDLS; CDR2 reads YYNGEE. The CDR3 consists of 17 residues. The CDR3 bases are TGTGCCAGCAGCGTAGGCCCGGACAGGGTGACAAATCAGCCCCAGCATTTT. As protein: CASSVGPDRVTNQPQHF.

This clone has only a few counts. The chain links TRBV15 to TRBJ2-1; 7 bases align to TRBD2. V lost 9 bases to trimming and J lost 0 bases; unmatched junction nucleotides: 14. Germline V gives CDR1 LNHNV, CDR2 YYDKDF (reference sequence). The CDR3 extends over 17 amino acids. CDR3 residues: CATVNGDYLISYNEQFF. The CDR3 DNA reads TGTGCCACAGTCAACGGGGACTACCTAATCTCCTACAATGAGCAGTTCTTC.